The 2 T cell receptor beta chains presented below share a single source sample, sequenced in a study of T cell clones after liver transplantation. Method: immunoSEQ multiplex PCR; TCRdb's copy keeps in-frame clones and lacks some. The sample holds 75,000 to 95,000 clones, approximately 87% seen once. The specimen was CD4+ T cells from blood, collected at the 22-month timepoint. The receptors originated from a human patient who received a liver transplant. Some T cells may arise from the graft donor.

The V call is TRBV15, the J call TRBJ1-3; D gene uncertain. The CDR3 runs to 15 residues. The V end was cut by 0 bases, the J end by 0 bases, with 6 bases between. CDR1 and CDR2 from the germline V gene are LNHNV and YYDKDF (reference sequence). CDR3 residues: CATSRDRRSGNTIYF. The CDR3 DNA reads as TGTGCCACCAGCAGAGATCGACGCTCTGGAAACACCATATATTTT.

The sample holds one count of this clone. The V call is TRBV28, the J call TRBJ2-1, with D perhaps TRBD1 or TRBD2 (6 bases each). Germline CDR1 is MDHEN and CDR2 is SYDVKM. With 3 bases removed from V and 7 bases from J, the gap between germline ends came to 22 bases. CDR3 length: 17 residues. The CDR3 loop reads CASSLQRRGMGGNEQFF. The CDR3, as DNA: TGTGCCAGCAGTTTGCAACGAAGGGGGATGGGGGGAAATGAGCAGTTCTTC.